A single sample gave rise to the 7 T cell receptor beta chains below, sequenced in a study of technical replicates of blood from a few donors (dated by TCRdb to the late 2010s). Preparation of the library involved the immunoSEQ multiplex PCR assay. The table comes from immuneACCESS by way of TCRdb, which keeps in-frame sequences with V and J called. Part of the clones is missing from these tables; in studies checked, under half for an unresolved V gene and the rest for unknown reasons. The sample contains 55,000 to 75,000 clones, about 95% of them found a single time. Of the sample, around 3% is held by the ten largest clones. Sequencing was done on a sample of PBMCs. The origin of the receptors is a human donor in good health. Some clones in this sample may be carry-over from other donors' samples.

V and J are TRBV30 and TRBJ2-1; TRBD2 is a possible D gene (6 bases). Germline V gene sequence: CDR1 GTSNPN, CDR2 SVGIG (reference sequence). This CDR3 is 12 amino acids long. The germline V and J ends were trimmed by 3 bases and 12 bases, with 15 bases remaining between them. CDR3 sequence (DNA): TGTGCCTGGAGGTCAACTAGCAGTCGGCAGTTCTTC. It codes for CAWRSTSSRQFF.

The V call is TRBV6-1, the J call TRBJ1-5; D possibly corresponds to TRBD1 (5 bases). The CDR3 has 15 residues. With 2 bases removed from V and 1 base from J, the gap between germline ends came to 9 bases. Germline V CDR1 and CDR2: MNHNS, SASEGT. DNA of the CDR3: TGTGCCAGCAGTGAACCAGGGATAAGCAATCAGCCCCAGCATTTT. Protein sequence: CASSEPGISNQPQHF.

V usage is TRBV10-3 and J usage is TRBJ1-3, with D tentatively TRBD1 (5 bases). In germline, CDR1 is ENHRY, CDR2 SYGVKD. The CDR3 consists of 14 residues. The V gene lost 11 bases and the J gene lost 1 base, with 15 bases spanning the gap. CDR3 DNA: TGTGCCGCCGGGACTTATTGGTCTGGAAACACCATATATTTT. Protein: CAAGTYWSGNTIYF.

The CDR3 nucleotides are TGTGCCAGTGGCAGCGGAGGGACTCAGCCCCAGCATTTT. Protein product: CASGSGGTQPQHF. This chain uses TRBV19 with TRBJ1-5; D is possibly TRBD1 (5 bases). V was cut by 8 bases and J by 6 bases, with 14 bases left in between. This CDR3 has 13 residues. Germline CDR1 reads LNHDA; CDR2 reads SQIVND (reference sequence).

The genes are TRBV5-6 and TRBJ1-2; D remains ambiguous. Germline V gene data show CDR1 as SGHDT and CDR2 as YYEEEE. With 0 bases removed from V and 8 bases from J, the gap between germline ends came to 8 bases. The CDR3 extends over 12 amino acids. The CDR3 loop is CASSLVGRGYTF. The CDR3 DNA reads as TGTGCCAGCAGCTTGGTTGGGAGAGGCTACACCTTC.

V is TRBV9 and J is TRBJ2-2, with 8 bases lining up with TRBD2. The CDR3 is made up of 16 amino acids. The ends lost 5 bases at V and 2 bases at J; junction bases unmatched: 8. Germline CDR1 and CDR2: SGDLS and YYNGEE. CDR3 nucleotide sequence: TGTGCCAGCAGGGAGGAAGCGGGAGTTAACACCGGGGAGCTGTTTTTT. This encodes CASREEAGVNTGELFF.

V usage is TRBV13 and J usage is TRBJ2-5; perhaps TRBD2 as D (6 bases). The CDR3 is 13 amino acids. Germline loops: CDR1 PRHDT, CDR2 FYEKMQ (reference sequence). V lost 5 bases to trimming and J lost 4 bases, with 11 bases between them. CDR3 nucleotides: TGTGCCAGCAGCCCATTCGGGGGAGAGACCCAGTACTTC. Its protein is CASSPFGGETQYF.